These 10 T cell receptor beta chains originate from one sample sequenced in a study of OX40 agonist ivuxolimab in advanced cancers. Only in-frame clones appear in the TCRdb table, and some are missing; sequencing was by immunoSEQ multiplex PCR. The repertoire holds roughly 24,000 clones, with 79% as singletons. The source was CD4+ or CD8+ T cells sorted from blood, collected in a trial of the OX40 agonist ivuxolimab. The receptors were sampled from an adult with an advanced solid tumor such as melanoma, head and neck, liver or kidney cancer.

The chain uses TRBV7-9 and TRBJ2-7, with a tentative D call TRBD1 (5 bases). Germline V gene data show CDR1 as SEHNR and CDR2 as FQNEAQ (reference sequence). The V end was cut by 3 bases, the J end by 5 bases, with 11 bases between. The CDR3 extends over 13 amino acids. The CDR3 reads CASSLGPRDEQYF. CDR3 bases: TGTGCCAGCAGCTTGGGGCCCCGGGACGAGCAGTACTTC.

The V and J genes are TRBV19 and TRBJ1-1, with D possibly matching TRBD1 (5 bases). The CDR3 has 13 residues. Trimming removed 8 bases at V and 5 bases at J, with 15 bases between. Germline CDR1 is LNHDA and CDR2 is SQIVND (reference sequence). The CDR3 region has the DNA TGTGCCAGTTCCCGGGACGTGGGGACTGAAGCTTTCTTT. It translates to CASSRDVGTEAFF.

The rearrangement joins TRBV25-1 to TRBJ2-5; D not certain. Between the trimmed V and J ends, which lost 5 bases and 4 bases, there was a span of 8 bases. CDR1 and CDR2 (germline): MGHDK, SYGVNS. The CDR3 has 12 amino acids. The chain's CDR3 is CASSLGRETQYF. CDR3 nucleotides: TGTGCCAGCAGTTTAGGCCGAGAGACCCAGTACTTC. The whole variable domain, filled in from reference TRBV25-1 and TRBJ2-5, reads EADIYQTPRYLVIGTGKKITLECSQTMGHDKMYWYQQDPGMELHLIHYSYGVNSTEKGDLSSESTVSRIRTEHFPLTLESARPSHTSQYLCASSLGRETQYFGPGTRLLVL.

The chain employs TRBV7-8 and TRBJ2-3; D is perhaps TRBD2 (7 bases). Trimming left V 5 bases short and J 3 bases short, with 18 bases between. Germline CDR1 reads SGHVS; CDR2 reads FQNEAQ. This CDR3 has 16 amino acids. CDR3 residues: CASSKWIGGETDTQYF. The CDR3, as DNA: TGTGCCAGCAGCAAGTGGATAGGGGGGGAAACAGATACGCAGTATTTT.

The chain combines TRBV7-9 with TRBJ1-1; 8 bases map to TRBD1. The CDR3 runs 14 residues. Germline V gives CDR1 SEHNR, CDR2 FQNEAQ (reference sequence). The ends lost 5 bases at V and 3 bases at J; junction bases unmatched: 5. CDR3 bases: TGTGCCAGCAGCCTCACGACAGGGGACACTGAAGCTTTCTTT. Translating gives CASSLTTGDTEAFF.

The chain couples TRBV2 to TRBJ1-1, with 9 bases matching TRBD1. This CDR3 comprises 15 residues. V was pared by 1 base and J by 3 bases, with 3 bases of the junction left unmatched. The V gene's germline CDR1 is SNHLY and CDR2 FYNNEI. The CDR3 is CASSEGTGEDTEAFF. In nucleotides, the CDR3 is TGTGCCAGCAGTGAAGGGACAGGGGAGGACACTGAAGCTTTCTTT.

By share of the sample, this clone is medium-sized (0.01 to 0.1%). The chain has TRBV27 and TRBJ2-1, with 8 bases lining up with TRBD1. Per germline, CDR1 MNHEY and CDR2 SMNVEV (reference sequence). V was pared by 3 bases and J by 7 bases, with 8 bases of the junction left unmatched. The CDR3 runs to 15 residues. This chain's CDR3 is CASSLTRGLLNEQFF. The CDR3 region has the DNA TGTGCCAGCAGTTTGACCAGGGGGCTGTTGAATGAGCAGTTCTTC.

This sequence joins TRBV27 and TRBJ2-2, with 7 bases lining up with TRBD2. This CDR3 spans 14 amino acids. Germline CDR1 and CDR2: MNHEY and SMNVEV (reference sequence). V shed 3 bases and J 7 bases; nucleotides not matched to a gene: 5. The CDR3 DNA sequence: TGTGCCAGCAGTTTGGGCGGGGGAGTCGGGGAGCTGTTTTTT. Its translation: CASSLGGGVGELFF.

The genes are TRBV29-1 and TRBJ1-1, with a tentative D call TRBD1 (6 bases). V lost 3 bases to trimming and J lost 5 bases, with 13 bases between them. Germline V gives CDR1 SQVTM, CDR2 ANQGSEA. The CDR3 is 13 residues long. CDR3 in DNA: TGCAGCGTTGAGGGGGGCGGAAGAACTGAAGCTTTCTTT. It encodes CSVEGGGRTEAFF.

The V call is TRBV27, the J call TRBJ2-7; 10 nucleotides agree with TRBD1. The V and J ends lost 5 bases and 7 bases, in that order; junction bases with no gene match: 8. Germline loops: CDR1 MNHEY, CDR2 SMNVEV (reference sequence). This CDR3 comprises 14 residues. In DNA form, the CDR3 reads TGTGCCAGCAGTATGGGGACAGGGGCTGTGGAGCAGTACTTC. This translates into CASSMGTGAVEQYF.